This entry describes one T cell receptor (beta chain). The antigen this receptor binds is unknown. No much larger clone exists at a distance of one base, and base qualities are not known. The sample is drawn from a study of blood T cell repertoires in COVID-19 (dated by TCRdb to 2018 to 2021). About the study as a whole: Collaborator samples came from the United States, Italy and Spain and covered acute and convalescent phases of COVID-19. Samples were obtained from the ongoing ImmuneRACE study (first 160 participants) and from about 1,300 subjects provided by 6 global collaborators. Deeply sampled blood TCRbeta repertoires from subjects exposed to, actively infected with, or recovered from COVID-19 were included in the dataset. The prospective study material was composed of cDNA or gDNA derived from T cells, B-cell-depleted T cells, or PBMCs. Where available, HLA class I and class II types were taken from metadata supplied by the sample provider and were not determined by assay-based typing. The repertoires were made available in a free public database intended to serve as a resource for research on the immune response to SARS-CoV-2. Sample metadata almost always included a de-identified subject ID, COVID-19 status, age in years and sex.

The V end gives up 2 bases and the J end 5 bases, leaving 7 bases in the junction not matched to a gene. From a lookup of the germline V gene, CDR1 and CDR2 are SGHTA and FQGNSA. The CDR3 runs 15 residues from the cysteine to the phenylalanine. Just CDR3 DNA is preserved here, 45 bases in frame from base 1. Points the paper makes about the study in general: The quantity of clinical and demographic metadata differed by source and by participant and was supplied without curation.

TCRbeta CDR3 regions were amplified from genomic DNA by means of the immunoSEQ Assay, a bias-controlled multiplex PCR. Per the source publication's procedure: Within the assay, amplification of reference gene primers was used to estimate how many nucleated cells each sample contained. To quantify the absolute abundance of each unique TCRbeta CDR3 rearrangement, sequence reads were collapsed and filtered. For each sample, productive Simpson clonality was calculated as the square root of Simpson's diversity index over productive rearrangements. The immuneACCESS repertoire file appears here via TCRdb, limited to in-frame rearrangements. These files lack a portion of the clones; in checked studies, under half of the deficit traces to unresolved V genes, and the cause of the others is not known. That table is the source of V, J and clone size, and D and trimming were worked out from the DNA. In all, the sample holds about 500,000 clones, and around 90% of those were seen once. Of the sample, roughly 0.72% falls within the top ten clones.

Participants in the prospective study were enrolled through a virtual design, were aged 18 to 89 years, and lived in under 25 United States geographic areas. Cohort assignment in the prospective study relied on participant-reported clinical history from a screening survey and a study questionnaire. Recovered participants in ImmuneRACE Cohort 3 were defined by two consecutive negative NP/OP PCR tests, clearance by a healthcare professional, or resolution of symptoms. In the prospective study, mobile phlebotomists collected whole blood, serum and a nasopharyngeal or oropharyngeal swab from each participant. Participants in the prospective study had the option to provide additional blood draws and questionnaires over a roughly 2-month period. Before DNA extraction, prospective study blood samples were shipped either frozen or at room temperature.

Recombination connected TRBV7-2 to TRBJ1-2; 8 bases in the middle match TRBD1. The sequenced sample was PBMCs or T cells enriched from blood (not recorded which). This clonotype was obtained from a woman in her late teens or twenties who had recovered from COVID-19. The nucleotides are TGTGCCAGCAGCTTAACGACAGGGGAGGGATATGGCTACACCTTC. Its protein reads: CASSLTTGEGYGYTF.